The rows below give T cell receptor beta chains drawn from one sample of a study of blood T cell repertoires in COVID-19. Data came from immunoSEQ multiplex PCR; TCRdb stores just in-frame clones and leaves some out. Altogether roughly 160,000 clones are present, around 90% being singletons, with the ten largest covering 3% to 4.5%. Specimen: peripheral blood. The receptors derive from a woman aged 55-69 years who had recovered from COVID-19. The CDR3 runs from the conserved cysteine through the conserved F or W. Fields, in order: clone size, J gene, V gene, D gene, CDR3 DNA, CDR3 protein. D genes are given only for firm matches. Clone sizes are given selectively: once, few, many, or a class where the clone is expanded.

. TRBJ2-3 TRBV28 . TGTGCCAGCACGGTTGCTTCCACAGATACGCAGTATTTT CASTVASTDTQYF
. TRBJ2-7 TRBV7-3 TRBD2 TGTGCCAGCAGCTTAATGGCGGGGGGAGGCGAGCAGTACTTC CASSLMAGGGEQYF
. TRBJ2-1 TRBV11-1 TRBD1 TGTGCCAGCAGCCAACAGGGGGCGACCTGGAATGAGCAGTTCTTC CASSQQGATWNEQFF
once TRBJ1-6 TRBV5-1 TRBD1 TGCGCCAGCAGCCCAAGACAGGGGAATATTAAGTCACCCCTCCACTTT CASSPRQGNIKSPLHF
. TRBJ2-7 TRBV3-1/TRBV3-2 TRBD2 TGTGCCAGCAGCCAAGAGTCAGGGAGGGACGAGCAGTACTTC CASSQESGRDEQYF
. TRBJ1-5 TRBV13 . TGTGCCAGCAGCTTAGGTACAGGGAACAATCAGCCCCAGCATTTT CASSLGTGNNQPQHF
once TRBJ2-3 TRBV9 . TGTGCCAGCACCGAGGGGGGGACAATGGGCGATACGCAGTATTTT CASTEGGTMGDTQYF
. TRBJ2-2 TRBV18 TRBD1 TGTGCCAGCTCACCACTCAGGGGGCGCGGATCAGGGGAGCTGTTTTTT CASSPLRGRGSGELFF
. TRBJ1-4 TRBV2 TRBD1 TGTGCCAGCACTGACAGGGTTCGAGAAAAACTGTTTTTT CASTDRVREKLFF
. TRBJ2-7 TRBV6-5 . TGTGCCAGCAGAAAGTACAGGGACCACGAGCAGTACTTC CASRKYRDHEQYF
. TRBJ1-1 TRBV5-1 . TGCGCCAGCAGCTTGAAATTGGAGACTGAAGCTTTCTTT CASSLKLETEAFF
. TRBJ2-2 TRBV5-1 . TGCGCCAGCAGTCCCAATCACGGGGGTCGGAACACCGGGGAGCTGTTTTTT CASSPNHGGRNTGELFF
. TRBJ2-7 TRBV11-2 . TGTGCCAGCAGCTTAGATCGATGGGGAGCCTACGAGCAGTACTTC CASSLDRWGAYEQYF
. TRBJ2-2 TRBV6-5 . TGTGCCAGCAGTTCTTACTCCCAAACCGGGGAGCTGTTTTTT CASSSYSQTGELFF
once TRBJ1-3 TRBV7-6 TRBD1 TGTGCCAGCAGCTTAGCAGGGGGCCCCTCTGGAAACACCATATATTTT CASSLAGGPSGNTIYF
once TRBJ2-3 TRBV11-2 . TGTGCCAGCAGCTTCAGGTTAAGCACAGATACGCAGTATTTT CASSFRLSTDTQYF
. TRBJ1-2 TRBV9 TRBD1 TGTGCCAGCAGCGTTCCCGGGACAGGGGATGGCTACACCTTC CASSVPGTGDGYTF
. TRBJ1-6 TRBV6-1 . TGTGCCAGCAGTGAACTGGCTGCTTATAATTCACCCCTCCACTTT CASSELAAYNSPLHF
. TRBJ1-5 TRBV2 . TGTGCCAGCAGTGAAAGTAGAAATCAGCCCCAGCATTTT CASSESRNQPQHF
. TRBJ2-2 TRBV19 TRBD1 TGTGCCAGTATGAGACAGGGGAACACCGGGGAGCTGTTTTTT CASMRQGNTGELFF
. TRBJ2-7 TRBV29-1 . TGCAGCGTTGCCCAGGGGAACTACGAGCAGTACTTC CSVAQGNYEQYF
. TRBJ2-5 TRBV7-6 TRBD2 TGTGCCAGCAGCTACGTTAGCGGGGGGCCCCAGGAGACCCAGTACTTC CASSYVSGGPQETQYF
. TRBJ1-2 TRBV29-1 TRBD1 TGCAGCGTCCCCGGGACGAGGGCAGGGGGTAACTATGGCTACACCTTC CSVPGTRAGGNYGYTF
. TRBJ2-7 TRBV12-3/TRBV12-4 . TGTGCCAGCAGGCTGACAGGTACCTACGAGCAGTACTTC CASRLTGTYEQYF
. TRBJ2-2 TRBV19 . TGTGCCAGTAGCACCGGGACAACCCCGGCCGGGGAGCTGTTTTTT CASSTGTTPAGELFF
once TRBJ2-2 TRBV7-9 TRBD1 TGTGCCAGCAGTGCCGGACAGGGGAGGACCGGGGAGCTGTTTTTT CASSAGQGRTGELFF
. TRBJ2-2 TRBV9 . TGTGCCAGCAGCCCTTCGGGGAACACCGGGGAGCTGTTTTTT CASSPSGNTGELFF